The 32 T cell receptor beta chains reported below all come from one sample, sequenced in a study of cytomegalovirus exposure and HLA in healthy donors (dated by TCRdb to about 2017). The protocol used for the library was the immunoSEQ multiplex PCR assay. In its TCRdb copy, this immuneACCESS table keeps in-frame sequences only and misses some clones. Where compared with another copy, unresolved V genes explain less than half of these, and the others have no known cause. Present in this sample are approximately 300,000 clones, 86% of which were seen just once. Jointly, the top ten make up around 0.84% of the sample. Sequencing was done on a sample of PBMCs. Receptor source: a young woman in good health and CMV-seronegative.

This rearrangement joins TRBV10-3 to TRBJ2-1; D not certain. The V and J ends lost 3 bases and 9 bases respectively, with 6 bases between them. The CDR3 totals 11 residues. Germline values: CDR1 ENHRY, CDR2 SYGVKD. The CDR3 nucleotides read TGTGCCATCAGTGACCCCAGTGAGCAGTTCTTC. Protein sequence: CAISDPSEQFF.

The chain links TRBV28 to TRBJ2-7, with a weak D call TRBD1 (6 bases). There are 17 residues in the CDR3. V lost 6 bases and J lost 0, with 21 bases in between. CDR1 and CDR2 (germline): MDHEN, SYDVKM. The CDR3 sequence is CASRPRRRTDSSYEQYF. The CDR3 DNA is TGTGCCAGCAGACCACGGAGGAGGACAGATAGCTCCTACGAGCAGTACTTC.

The V call is TRBV7-2, the J call TRBJ2-7; perhaps TRBD1 as D (5 bases). Trimming took 2 bases from V and 2 from J, leaving 13 bases between them. The germline V gene has CDR1 SGHTA and CDR2 FQGNSA. This CDR3 has 15 residues. CDR3 sequence reads: CASSLRGDRAYEQYF. The CDR3 nucleotides are TGTGCCAGCAGCTTACGAGGCGACAGAGCCTACGAGCAGTACTTC. The whole variable domain, remainder taken from reference TRBV7-2 and TRBJ2-7, is GAGVSQSPSNKVTEKGKDVELRCDPISGHTALYWYRQSLGQGLEFLIYFQGNSAPDKSGLPSDRFSAERTGGSVSTLTIQRTQQEDSAVYLCASSLRGDRAYEQYFGPGTRLTVT.

The genes are TRBV2 and TRBJ1-2; D not certain. This CDR3 is built from 11 residues. Germline CDR1 is SNHLY and CDR2 is FYNNEI. Trimming shortened V by 5 bases and J by 8 bases, and 9 bases separated the two germline ends. CDR3 coding DNA: TGTGCCAGCAGTATGAGGGCGGGCTACACCTTC. It specifies CASSMRAGYTF.

J is TRBJ2-5 and V is TRBV19, with 9 bases matching TRBD1. This CDR3 contains 16 residues. Germline V gene sequence: CDR1 LNHDA, CDR2 SQIVND (reference sequence). J was trimmed by 4 bases and V by 3 bases; bases with no gene match: 9. The CDR3 DNA follows: TGTGCCAGTAGTATCACCGGGACAGGGTATCGAGAGACCCAGTACTTC. Translated: CASSITGTGYRETQYF. Using reference TRBV19 and TRBJ2-5 for the parts outside the CDR3, the full variable domain is DGGITQSPKYLFRKEGQNVTLSCEQNLNHDAMYWYRQDPGQGLRLIYYSQIVNDFQKGDIAEGYSVSREKKESFPLTVTSAQKNPTAFYLCASSITGTGYRETQYFGPGTRLLVL.

The chain couples TRBV15 to TRBJ2-1; possible D gene TRBD2, 6 bases. CDR1 LNHNV and CDR2 YYDKDF come from the germline V gene (reference sequence). This CDR3 is 15 amino acids long. With 6 bases removed from V and 8 bases from J, the gap between germline ends came to 20 bases. The CDR3 loop reads CATSGRDSKKDEQFF. CDR3 in DNA: TGTGCCACCAGTGGTCGGGACTCCAAGAAGGATGAGCAGTTCTTC.

This chain uses TRBV6-4 with TRBJ1-1, with 9 bases lining up with TRBD1. CDR3 length: 13 residues. CDR1 and CDR2 (germline): MRHNA, SNTAGT. V was clipped by 10 bases and J by 4 bases; unmatched bases: 7. CDR3 sequence: CAKGDRVGTEAFF. In DNA form, the CDR3 reads TGTGCCAAAGGGGACAGGGTCGGCACTGAAGCTTTCTTT.

The chain couples TRBV7-3 to TRBJ2-5; no reliable D call. Germline V CDR1 and CDR2: SGHTA, FQGTGA. The CDR3 loop spans 16 amino acids. Trimming pared 5 bases from V and 4 bases from J, leaving 20 bases between. Here the CDR3 reads CASSPRVGSSGETQYF. Written as DNA, the CDR3 is TGTGCCAGCAGCCCCAGAGTCGGTAGCTCGGGAGAGACCCAGTACTTC.

V gene TRBV28 combines with J gene TRBJ2-2; D unclear. There are 16 residues in the CDR3. From germline, CDR1 is MDHEN and CDR2 SYDVKM. Trimming left V 5 bases short and J 1 base short, with 14 bases between. The CDR3 coding sequence is TGTGCCAGCAGTCCGTTCGCCACAATGAACACCGGGGAGCTGTTTTTT. It yields the protein CASSPFATMNTGELFF.

This chain joins TRBV7-2 and TRBJ2-1; 12 positions agree with TRBD2. Germline CDR1 SGHTA, CDR2 FQGNSA. There are 15 residues in the CDR3. Trimming removed 1 base from V and 9 bases from J; junction bases left unmatched: 4. CDR3 protein: CASSLDLAGGIEQFF. The CDR3 DNA reads as TGTGCCAGCAGCTTAGACCTAGCGGGAGGGATTGAGCAGTTCTTC.

This clone was counted many times. V gene TRBV6-5 combines with J gene TRBJ1-2; weak D call: TRBD1 (5 bases). The V end lost 6 bases, the J end lost 2 bases, and 16 bases lay between the germline ends. CDR1 MNHEY and CDR2 SVGAGI come from the germline V gene. The CDR3 totals 15 residues. As DNA, the CDR3 is TGTGCCAGCAGCCCCCGTAGACAGACAAACTATGGCTACACCTTC. This translates into CASSPRRQTNYGYTF.

The rearrangement joins TRBV5-5 to TRBJ1-4; D remains unclear. The germline CDR1 and CDR2 sequences are SGHKS and YYEKEE (reference sequence). The CDR3 length is 14 residues. With 5 bases removed from V and 10 bases from J, the gap between germline ends came to 18 bases. As DNA, the CDR3 is TGTGCCAGCAGGTCCTCTGGATCCGGCGGAAAACTGTTTTTT. It codes for CASRSSGSGGKLFF.

The V call is TRBV28, the J call TRBJ1-1; D is perhaps TRBD1 (6 bases). Germline values: CDR1 MDHEN, CDR2 SYDVKM. This CDR3 spans 14 amino acids. Trimming took 5 bases from V and 3 from J, leaving 13 bases between them. CDR3 DNA: TGTGCCAGCAGTGAGGACAGCGCACACACTGAAGCTTTCTTT. Its protein product is CASSEDSAHTEAFF.

The gene calls are TRBV5-4 and TRBJ2-7; D remains ambiguous. Trimming shortened V by 1 base and J by 0 bases, and 5 bases separated the two germline ends. This CDR3 has 13 amino acids. CDR1 is SGHNT and CDR2 is YYREEE in the germline V gene (reference sequence). The CDR3 protein is CASSLTDSYEQYF. Written as DNA, the CDR3 is TGTGCCAGCAGCTTGACAGACTCCTACGAGCAGTACTTC.

This rearrangement joins TRBV27 to TRBJ2-1, with 8 bases fitting TRBD2. V trimming: 5 bases; J trimming: 3 bases; junction bases outside the gene matches: 9. The CDR3 is 16 residues long. CDR1 is MNHEY, CDR2 SMNVEV, per germline (reference sequence). The CDR3 region is CASSPRASGLYNEQFF. CDR3 bases: TGTGCCAGCAGTCCCCGTGCTAGCGGGCTCTACAATGAGCAGTTCTTC.

The CDR3 nucleotides are TGTGCCAGCAGCTTCATAGCGGCCACCGGGGAGCTGTTTTTT. Amino acids: CASSFIAATGELFF. The rearrangement joins TRBV5-6 to TRBJ2-2; D is perhaps TRBD2 (6 bases). V was pared by 2 bases and J by 4 bases, with 9 bases between. CDR1 and CDR2 (germline): SGHDT, YYEEEE. This CDR3 has 14 residues. The full variable domain, its missing parts supplied by reference TRBV5-6 and TRBJ2-2, is DAGVTQSPTHLIKTRGQQVTLRCSPKSGHDTVSWYQQALGQGPQFIFQYYEEEERQRGNFPDRFSGHQFPNYSSELNVNALLLGDSALYLCASSFIAATGELFFGEGSRLTVL.

This clone was counted between two and nine times. Here the CDR3 reads CASSWGRGRQPQHF. For the CDR3, the DNA is TGTGCCAGCAGCTGGGGCCGGGGGAGGCAGCCCCAGCATTTT. The rearrangement links TRBV28 to TRBJ1-5, with D maybe TRBD1 (5 bases). From germline, CDR1 is MDHEN and CDR2 SYDVKM. V was trimmed by 6 bases and J by 7 bases, leaving 16 bases between them. The CDR3 consists of 14 residues.

V and J are TRBV10-3 and TRBJ2-7; the match to TRBD2 covers 8 bases. The CDR3 is made up of 16 amino acids. Per germline, CDR1 ENHRY and CDR2 SYGVKD. J gave up 0 bases and V 2 bases, and 6 bases lay outside the gene matches. The DNA for the CDR3 is TGTGCCATCAGTGAGAGTCTAGCGGGTTTCTCCTACGAGCAGTACTTC. It codes for CAISESLAGFSYEQYF.

V and J are TRBV7-8 and TRBJ2-7, with 7 bases fitting TRBD1. CDR3 length: 15 residues. Germline CDR1 and CDR2: SGHVS and FQNEAQ. V dropped 5 bases and J dropped 4; count of bases not matched to a gene: 11. CDR3 sequence: CASSPAGTAQYEQYF. For the CDR3, the DNA is TGTGCCAGCAGCCCCGCCGGGACAGCCCAATACGAGCAGTACTTC.

The rearrangement links TRBV28 to TRBJ1-1, with D possibly being TRBD1 (6 bases). Germline values: CDR1 MDHEN, CDR2 SYDVKM. The CDR3 contains 16 residues. Trimming took 0 bases from V and 0 from J, leaving 11 bases between them. The DNA for the CDR3 is TGTGCCAGCAGTTTATGGGACAGACCCATGAACACTGAAGCTTTCTTT. It codes for CASSLWDRPMNTEAFF.

This clone was seen a handful of times. This chain links TRBV14 with TRBJ1-5; perhaps TRBD1 as D (6 bases). This CDR3 is 17 amino acids long. V lost 1 base and J 0 bases, leaving 13 bases between the germline ends. Looked up from germline, CDR1 is SGHDN and CDR2 is FVKESK. The CDR3 sequence: CASSQAERGHSNQPQHF. The CDR3 DNA follows: TGTGCCAGCAGCCAAGCCGAGAGGGGACATAGCAATCAGCCCCAGCATTTT.

This chain joins TRBV2 and TRBJ2-7; 9 bases align to TRBD1. Germline CDR1 SNHLY, CDR2 FYNNEI. This CDR3 comprises 14 residues. Trimming cost V 4 bases and J 3 bases; bases outside gene matches: 4. The CDR3 reads CASSGLGQGYEQYF. The CDR3 DNA reads as TGTGCCAGCAGTGGGCTGGGACAGGGCTACGAGCAGTACTTC. Filled out from reference TRBV2 and TRBJ2-7, the complete variable domain reads EPEVTQTPSHQVTQMGQEVILRCVPISNHLYFYWYRQILGQKVEFLVSFYNNEISEKSEIFDDQFSVERPDGSNFTLKIRSTKLEDSAMYFCASSGLGQGYEQYFGPGTRLTVT.

The chain links TRBV9 to TRBJ2-1, with TRBD2 matching 16 bases. The ends lost 4 bases at V and 6 bases at J; junction bases unmatched: 13. Looked up from germline, CDR1 is SGDLS and CDR2 is YYNGEE. The CDR3 has 19 amino acids. The CDR3 protein is CASSPRQGTSGRAFNEQFF. In DNA, the CDR3 is TGTGCCAGCAGCCCGCGACAGGGGACTAGCGGGAGGGCCTTCAATGAGCAGTTCTTC.

This clone was observed at least ten times. The chain couples TRBV21-1 to TRBJ2-2; TRBD2 reflects the table's D call only, with no check against the DNA. TRBV21-1 is an annotated pseudogene. The CDR3 covers 18 residues. CDR3 nucleotides: TGTGCCAGCAGCACCCGGACTAGCGGAGGGAATGAAGCCGGGGAGCTGTTTTTT. This translates into CASSTRTSGGNEAGELFF.

The chain has TRBV19 and TRBJ1-5, with 7 bases identical to TRBD1. The CDR3 has 14 amino acids. From germline, CDR1 is LNHDA and CDR2 SQIVND (reference sequence). V lost 3 bases, J lost 5 bases, and 4 bases stayed unmatched. CDR3 in DNA: TGTGCCAGTAGTATGGAAGGGGGCGATCAGCCCCAGCATTTT. Translated, it gives CASSMEGGDQPQHF.

The chain links TRBV7-7 to TRBJ1-1, with D tentatively TRBD1 (5 bases). V lost 5 bases and J lost 3, with 10 bases in between. Per germline, CDR1 SSHAT and CDR2 FNYEAQ (reference sequence). The CDR3 contains 13 residues. CDR3 DNA: TGTGCCAGCAGCCCAGGGCTCGACACTGAAGCTTTCTTT. Translating gives CASSPGLDTEAFF.

V and J are TRBV14 and TRBJ1-1, with 8 bases lining up with TRBD1. With V trimmed by 5 bases and J by 1 base, 6 bases remained unmatched. CDR3 length: 15 amino acids. CDR1 and CDR2 (germline): SGHDN, FVKESK. This CDR3 is CASSSNRGWNTEAFF. In DNA, the CDR3 is TGTGCCAGCAGCTCAAACAGGGGGTGGAACACTGAAGCTTTCTTT.

J is TRBJ1-2 and V is TRBV5-1; the D gene is possibly TRBD1 (6 bases). This CDR3 contains 13 residues. The ends were cut back, 3 bases at V and 2 bases at J, with 8 bases in the middle. CDR1 and CDR2 (germline): SGHRS, YFSETQ. CDR3 DNA: TGCGCCAGCAGCTACAGGGTAAACTATGGCTACACCTTC. Translated, it gives CASSYRVNYGYTF. Combining the CDR3 with reference TRBV5-1 and TRBJ1-2 gives the whole variable domain KAGVTQTPRYLIKTRGQQVTLSCSPISGHRSVSWYQQTPGQGLQFLFEYFSETQRNKGNFPGRFSGRQFSNSRSEMNVSTLELGDSALYLCASSYRVNYGYTFGSGTRLTVV.

On this clone itself: In this CDR3 the conserved last residue, phenylalanine or tryptophan, is missing, so a read error is likely. It is unclear where the CDR3 begins or ends on the DNA, so no DNA is shown, and the CDR3 is as TCRdb lists it. The chain recombines TRBV2 with TRBJ1-2; TRBD1 reflects the table's D call only, with no check against the DNA. The CDR3 is made up of 9 amino acids, end residues included. CDR1 is SNHLY, CDR2 FYNNEI, per germline. This CDR3 reads CASSELNRV.

CDR3 sequence: CASSPGLATDEQFF. CDR3 nucleotide sequence: TGTGCCAGCAGCCCCGGACTAGCTACCGATGAGCAGTTCTTC. The chain links TRBV7-2 to TRBJ2-1, with TRBD2 matching 8 bases. In germline, CDR1 is SGHTA, CDR2 FQGNSA. The CDR3 extends over 14 amino acids. The ends lost 5 bases at V and 8 bases at J; junction bases unmatched: 8.

The chain carries TRBV9 and TRBJ2-3; D uncertain. V was trimmed by 4 bases and J by 12 bases, leaving 18 bases between them. The CDR3 extends over 13 amino acids. The V gene's germline CDR1 is SGDLS and CDR2 YYNGEE. The CDR3 region is CASSSDAALSQYF. CDR3 DNA: TGTGCCAGCAGCTCCGATGCGGCCCTATCCCAGTATTTT. Together with reference TRBV9 and TRBJ2-3, the CDR3 gives the full variable domain: DSGVTQTPKHLITATGQRVTLRCSPRSGDLSVYWYQQSLDQGLQFLIQYYNGEERAKGNILERFSAQQFPDLHSELNLSSLELGDSALYFCASSSDAALSQYFGPGTRLTVL.

The rearrangement uses TRBV28 and TRBJ2-2; 14 nucleotides line up with TRBD2. CDR1 and CDR2 (germline): MDHEN, SYDVKM. The ends lost 2 bases at V and 2 bases at J; junction bases unmatched: 7. The CDR3 length is 19 residues. In DNA form, the CDR3 reads TGTGCCAGCAGTTTAATATCGACTAGCGGGAGGGTAAACACCGGGGAGCTGTTTTTT. Amino acid sequence: CASSLISTSGRVNTGELFF.